Each of the 19 T cell receptor beta chains below was sequenced from the same sample in a study of blood T cell repertoires in COVID-19. Clones were sequenced by immunoSEQ multiplex PCR, and TCRdb holds only the in-frame ones, with some missing. Among about 230,000 clones, more than 75% were seen once, and the ten largest hold 0.85% to 1%. Material for sequencing was peripheral blood. All receptors derive from a middle-aged man with acute or convalescent COVID-19.

This chain uses TRBV19 with TRBJ1-5, with TRBD1 as a possible D gene (5 bases). V lost 5 bases, J lost 5 bases, and 22 bases lay in between. The CDR3 extends over 17 amino acids. Germline V gene sequence: CDR1 LNHDA, CDR2 SQIVND (reference sequence). DNA of the CDR3: TGTGCCAGTAGTCTCCGAGCCCGCGGGGGTTTTGATCAGCCCCAGCATTTT. Protein product: CASSLRARGGFDQPQHF.

The chain employs TRBV7-2 and TRBJ1-1; the D gene is possibly TRBD1 (6 bases). The CDR3 covers 14 residues. The V end lost 1 base, the J end lost 4 bases, and 10 bases lay between the germline ends. Germline CDR1 SGHTA, CDR2 FQGNSA. The CDR3 coding sequence is TGTGCCAGCAGCTTAGTCCAGGGGCTCACTGAAGCTTTCTTT. Its protein is CASSLVQGLTEAFF. The full variable domain, its missing parts supplied by reference TRBV7-2 and TRBJ1-1, is GAGVSQSPSNKVTEKGKDVELRCDPISGHTALYWYRQSLGQGLEFLIYFQGNSAPDKSGLPSDRFSAERTGGSVSTLTIQRTQQEDSAVYLCASSLVQGLTEAFFGQGTRLTVV.

The J gene is TRBJ1-6, the V gene TRBV27, with D maybe TRBD1 (5 bases). CDR1 and CDR2 (germline): MNHEY, SMNVEV (reference sequence). V shed 5 bases and J shed 9 bases, with 14 bases lying between them. CDR3 length equals 14 residues. DNA for the CDR3: TGTGCCAGCAGTCTCCTCGGGGGGACTTCACCCCTCCACTTT. This translates into CASSLLGGTSPLHF.

The chain's CDR3 is CASSRYGDRGNTEAFF. The CDR3 DNA reads TGTGCCAGCAGTCGCTACGGGGACAGGGGAAACACTGAAGCTTTCTTT. This chain uses TRBV6-2 or TRBV6-3 with TRBJ1-1; 10 nucleotides agree with TRBD1. The V segment lost 5 bases and the J segment 2 bases; nucleotides outside the gene matches: 8. Germline-derived CDR1 and CDR2 are MNHEY and SVGEGT. This CDR3 is 16 amino acids long.

The V and J genes are TRBV29-1 and TRBJ1-1; TRBD1 matches 7 bases. The CDR3 is 13 amino acids. The V gene end was trimmed by 4 bases and the J gene end by 0 bases; junction bases not matched to a gene: 2. The V gene's germline CDR1 is SQVTM and CDR2 ANQGSEA. This CDR3 reads CSVADRMNTEAFF. In DNA, the CDR3 is TGCAGCGTTGCGGACAGGATGAACACTGAAGCTTTCTTT. Together with reference TRBV29-1 and TRBJ1-1, the CDR3 gives the full variable domain: SAVISQKPSRDICQRGTSLTIQCQVDSQVTMMFWYRQQPGQSLTLIATANQGSEATYESGFVIDKFPISRPNLTFSTLTVSNMSPEDSSIYLCSVADRMNTEAFFGQGTRLTVV.

CDR3 in amino acids: CASSFSENTIYF. The CDR3 DNA is TGTGCCAGCAGTTTCTCAGAAAACACCATATATTTT. This sequence joins TRBV28 and TRBJ1-3, with D unresolved. CDR1 and CDR2 (germline): MDHEN, SYDVKM. The ends were cut back, 3 bases at V and 6 bases at J, with 6 bases in the middle. The CDR3 is made up of 12 amino acids.

This clone was observed once. CDR3 amino acids: CASTRRDGRYEQYF. CDR3 nucleotide sequence: TGTGCCAGCACCCGACGGGACGGGAGGTACGAGCAGTACTTC. The chain links TRBV27 to TRBJ2-7; 7 nucleotides match TRBD2. This CDR3 contains 14 residues. CDR1 is MNHEY and CDR2 is SMNVEV in the germline V gene (reference sequence). V shed 7 bases and J 4 bases; nucleotides not matched to a gene: 10.

The chain employs TRBV19 and TRBJ2-1, with 7 bases lining up with TRBD2. Germline-derived CDR1 and CDR2 are LNHDA and SQIVND (reference sequence). V trimming: 2 bases; J trimming: 0 bases; junction bases outside the gene matches: 4. CDR3 length: 16 amino acids. The CDR3, as DNA: TGTGCCAGTAGTATAATGGGGGGGAGCTCCTACAATGAGCAGTTCTTC. Protein: CASSIMGGSSYNEQFF.

The chain employs TRBV2 and TRBJ2-1, with TRBD1 matching 9 bases. The CDR3 sequence is 16 residues long. CDR1 is SNHLY and CDR2 is FYNNEI in the germline V gene. V gave up 5 bases and J gave up 2 bases; unmatched junction bases: 7. CDR3 in amino acids: CASSRGQGGTYNEQFF. CDR3 nucleotide sequence: TGTGCCAGCAGTAGGGGACAGGGTGGCACCTACAATGAGCAGTTCTTC.

This chain links TRBV11-3 with TRBJ2-2; D is ambiguous. The germline gives CDR1 SGHNT, CDR2 YENEEA. V dropped 4 bases and J dropped 6 bases, with 9 bases sitting between them. This CDR3 comprises 13 residues. CDR3 sequence (DNA): TGTGCCAGCAGCTCGTCGGTCGCCGGGGAGCTGTTTTTT. This encodes CASSSSVAGELFF.

As regards this clone: Relative to the germline gene, one junction end is altered; a read error may explain this. V is TRBV30 and J is TRBJ2-5; D is unresolved. The CDR3 is made up of 11 amino acids. CDR1 is GTSNPN, CDR2 SVGIG, per germline (reference sequence). CDR3 loop: CAWSAREAQYF. Written as DNA, the CDR3 is TGTGCCTGGAGTGCGAGAGAGGCCCAGTACTTC.

The chain has TRBV12-5 and TRBJ1-1; 10 bases line up with TRBD1. The CDR3 runs 20 residues. Trimming at V came to 0 bases and at J to 0 bases, leaving 13 bases not matched to a gene. Germline V gene data show CDR1 as LGHNT and CDR2 as FRNRAP. This chain's CDR3 is CASGLVFYDRGPTMNTEAFF. The CDR3 DNA reads TGTGCTAGTGGTTTGGTGTTTTATGACAGGGGGCCTACTATGAACACTGAAGCTTTCTTT.

This chain uses TRBV28 with TRBJ2-7; 10 bases are a match to TRBD1. CDR3 length: 16 amino acids. The ends lost 7 bases at V and 7 bases at J; junction bases unmatched: 16. Per the germline V gene, CDR1 is MDHEN and CDR2 is SYDVKM. This CDR3 reads CASTSPQGQGLGEQYF. The CDR3 bases are TGTGCCAGCACCAGTCCTCAGGGACAGGGGCTCGGTGAGCAGTACTTC. Complete variable domain (other parts from reference TRBV28 and TRBJ2-7): DVKVTQSSRYLVKRTGEKVFLECVQDMDHENMFWYRQDPGLGLRLIYFSYDVKMKEKGDIPEGYSVSREKKERFSLILESASTNQTSMYLCASTSPQGQGLGEQYFGPGTRLTVT.

The chain combines TRBV7-2 with TRBJ2-5; tentative D call: TRBD2 (5 bases). The V end was cut by 5 bases, the J end by 1 base, with 11 bases between. Germline V gene lookup returns CDR1 SGHTA and CDR2 FQGNSA. The CDR3 covers 14 residues. In DNA form, the CDR3 reads TGTGCCAGCAGCCCCCGGGGTATCCAAGAGACCCAGTACTTC. Residues: CASSPRGIQETQYF.

V is TRBV7-8 and J is TRBJ2-2; D perhaps matches TRBD2 (5 bases). Trimming stripped 7 bases from V and 3 bases from J, with 9 bases between. The CDR3 spans 13 residues. Looked up from germline, CDR1 is SGHVS and CDR2 is FQNEAQ. CDR3 nucleotides: TGTGCCAGCACCCCGGGGTACACCGGGGAGCTGTTTTTT. This encodes CASTPGYTGELFF.

The rearrangement joins TRBV2 to TRBJ1-1, with D unclear. This CDR3 is built from 10 residues. Germline V gene sequence: CDR1 SNHLY, CDR2 FYNNEI. The V end was cut by 3 bases, the J end by 6 bases, with 2 bases between. CDR3 loop: CASSDSEAFF. In DNA, the CDR3 is TGTGCCAGCAGTGACTCTGAAGCTTTCTTT.

The chain couples TRBV7-6 to TRBJ2-7, with 9 bases identical to TRBD1. Germline V lookup: CDR1 SGHVS, CDR2 FNYEAQ. The CDR3 has 15 residues. Losses at the gene ends were 5 bases for V and 4 bases for J; bases not matched to a gene: 9. The CDR3 coding sequence is TGTGCCAGCAGCGGAATACAGGGGGCAGGTTACGAGCAGTACTTC. Protein: CASSGIQGAGYEQYF.

This chain joins TRBV3-1 (or the pseudogene TRBV3-2) and TRBJ2-4, with 8 bases lining up with TRBD2. The CDR3 sequence is 21 residues long. The V and J ends lost 1 base and 0 bases, in that order; junction bases with no gene match: 17. Germline loops: CDR1 LGHDT, CDR2 YNNKEL (reference sequence). In nucleotides, the CDR3 is TGTGCCAGCAGCCAAGGAAGGTCCTTGGGGGGGACTAGAATAGCCAAAAACATTCAGTACTTC. Protein product: CASSQGRSLGGTRIAKNIQYF.

This clone was detected once. This chain uses TRBV30 with TRBJ1-3; D is unclear. There are 14 residues in the CDR3. V lost 1 base to trimming and J lost 0 bases, with 7 bases between them. The germline V gene has CDR1 GTSNPN and CDR2 SVGIG (reference sequence). The CDR3 reads CAWSAGFSGNTIYF. CDR3 DNA: TGTGCCTGGAGTGCGGGATTCTCTGGAAACACCATATATTTT.